These 5 T cell receptor beta chains were sequenced from one sample in a study of T cell repertoires in cytomegalovirus infection. TCRdb called the reads again in MiXCR, with one record for every CDR3 protein. The sample includes under 600,000 distinct CDR3 sequences, more than 15% seen only once; the top ten take roughly a quarter. Sequences were obtained from CD8+ T cells from PBMCs. These receptors originate from a human donor in good health (CMV status not recorded). Some clones in this sample may be carry-over from other donors' samples.

J is TRBJ1-6 and V is TRBV15, with 7 bases that match TRBD1. Germline loops: CDR1 LNHNV, CDR2 YYDKDF (reference sequence). The CDR3 has 16 residues. V lost 1 base, J lost 3 bases, and 3 bases stayed unmatched. For the CDR3, the DNA is TGTGCCACCAGCAGAGTACCAGGGGGCTATAATTCACCCCTCCACTTT. This sequence encodes CATSRVPGGYNSPLHF.

This clonotype was picked up a small number of times. The chain uses TRBV19 and TRBJ1-5; D is unresolved. The CDR3 has 17 residues. Trimming shortened V by 6 bases and J by 0 bases, and 18 bases separated the two germline ends. Per germline, CDR1 LNHDA and CDR2 SQIVND (reference sequence). Here the CDR3 reads CASRDYNTEGSNQPQHF. The CDR3 DNA is TGTGCCAGTAGAGATTATAACACGGAGGGTAGCAATCAGCCCCAGCATTTT.

The chain links TRBV28 to TRBJ1-2; tentatively, D is TRBD1 (5 bases). CDR3 size: 14 residues. V lost 3 bases and J 8 bases, leaving 16 bases between the germline ends. CDR1 is MDHEN and CDR2 is SYDVKM in the germline V gene. CDR3 region: CASSLASDWGGYTF. The CDR3 coding sequence is TGTGCCAGCAGTTTGGCTTCGGATTGGGGGGGCTACACCTTC.

This clonotype was seen a few times. This chain uses TRBV6-1 with TRBJ2-5; 13 nucleotides agree with TRBD2. There are 16 residues in the CDR3. Germline assignment: CDR1 MNHNS and CDR2 SASEGT. J lost 5 bases, V lost 5 bases, and 8 bases had no gene match. Here the CDR3 reads CASSRLAGGIKETQYF. In DNA form, the CDR3 reads TGTGCCAGCAGTCGACTAGCGGGGGGTATCAAGGAGACCCAGTACTTC.

The rearrangement links TRBV6-5 to TRBJ1-2; D ambiguous. Germline V CDR1 and CDR2: MNHEY, SVGAGI. This CDR3 contains 17 residues. Trimming left V 2 bases short and J 1 base short, with 17 bases between. This CDR3 is CASSYLPSDGINYGYTF. CDR3 nucleotides: TGTGCCAGCAGTTACCTACCCTCGGATGGGATTAACTATGGCTACACCTTC.